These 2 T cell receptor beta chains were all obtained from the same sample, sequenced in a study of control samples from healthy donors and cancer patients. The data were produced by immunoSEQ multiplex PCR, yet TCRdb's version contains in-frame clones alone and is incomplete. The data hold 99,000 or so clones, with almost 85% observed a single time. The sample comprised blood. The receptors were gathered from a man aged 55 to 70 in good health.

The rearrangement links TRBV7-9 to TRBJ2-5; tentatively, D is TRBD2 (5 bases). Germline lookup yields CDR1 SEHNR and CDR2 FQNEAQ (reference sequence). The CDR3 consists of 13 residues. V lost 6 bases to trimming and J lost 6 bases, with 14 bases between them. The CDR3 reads CASSYTEEKTQYF. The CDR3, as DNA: TGTGCCAGCAGTTATACGGAGGAGAAGACCCAGTACTTC.

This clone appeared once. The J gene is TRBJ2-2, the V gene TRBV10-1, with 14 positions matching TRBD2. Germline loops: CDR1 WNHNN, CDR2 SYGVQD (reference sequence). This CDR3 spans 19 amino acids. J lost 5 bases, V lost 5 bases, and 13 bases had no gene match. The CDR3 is CASSRSRLAGGPWTGELFF. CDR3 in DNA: TGCGCCAGCAGTAGGAGTAGACTAGCGGGGGGGCCGTGGACCGGGGAGCTGTTTTTT.